This T cell receptor beta chain was recovered during a study of control samples from healthy donors and cancer patients. This clone has just a few counts. The protocol was immunoSEQ multiplex PCR, while the TCRdb copy is restricted to in-frame clones and leaves out a portion. Of approximately 100,000 clones in the sample, 80% to 90% were seen once. Germline loops: CDR1 MNHEY, CDR2 SVGEGT. The CDR3 is 13 residues long. Trimming removed 6 bases from V and 1 base from J, with 10 bases in between. The source material was blood. The sequence came from a man aged 25-40 years in good health. The rearrangement links TRBV6-2 or TRBV6-3 to TRBJ2-7; D is undetermined. CDR3: CASSHDWSYEQYF. The CDR3 DNA follows: TGTGCCAGCAGCCACGACTGGTCCTACGAGCAGTACTTC.